The T cell receptor beta chain described here comes from a study of cytomegalovirus exposure and HLA in healthy donors. V was trimmed by 4 bases and J by 4 bases, leaving 13 bases between them. CDR1 and CDR2 from the germline V gene are SNHLY and FYNNEI. The CDR3 runs 14 residues. Overall study findings and caveats: Using the classifier, cytomegalovirus status was reportedly diagnosed with high specificity and sensitivity.

Amplification used 60 Vbeta primers and 13 Jbeta primers. Clones were read by immunoSEQ multiplex PCR, and TCRdb kept only the in-frame ones, dropping some. The sample lists more than 110,000 clones; 73% were seen once. This clone was detected once. Antigen specificity is unknown. The specimen sequenced was PBMCs. The V gene is TRBV2, the J gene TRBJ1-1, with D possibly being TRBD1 (5 bases). This TCR came from a woman in her thirties or forties in good health and CMV-seronegative. This CDR3 is CASSGSFGGTEAFF. As DNA, the CDR3 is TGTGCCAGCAGTGGGAGCTTCGGGGGCACTGAAGCTTTCTTT.